Listed here are 26 T cell receptor beta chains from one sample, sequenced in a study of cytomegalovirus exposure and HLA in healthy donors (dated by TCRdb to the late 2010s). Library construction relied on the immunoSEQ multiplex PCR assay. Imported from immuneACCESS, the table was reduced by TCRdb to in-frame sequences with V and J called. These copies leave out some clones; in studies compared against another copy, an unresolved V gene accounts for under half, and the cause of the remainder is not known. The sample records over 150,000 clones, around 88% of which are singletons. Clones ranked in the top ten supply more than 20% of the sample. The sequenced sample consisted of PBMCs. All receptors derive from a young man in good health and CMV-seropositive.

This chain uses TRBV19 with TRBJ1-1; unclear D gene. The germline gives CDR1 LNHDA, CDR2 SQIVND (reference sequence). The CDR3 is 17 amino acids. Trimming stripped 4 bases from V and 1 base from J, with 19 bases between. In nucleotides, the CDR3 is TGTGCCAGTAGTAGGAAGACGGGGTGGCAGGCGAACACTGAAGCTTTCTTT. It yields the protein CASSRKTGWQANTEAFF.

V is TRBV7-2 and J is TRBJ2-3, with 10 bases fitting TRBD2. The J segment lost 5 bases and the V segment lost 5 bases, leaving 7 bases of the junction unmatched. The CDR3 totals 15 residues. The germline V gene encodes CDR1 SGHTA and CDR2 FQGNSA. CDR3 sequence: CASSRKRGGIDTQYF. Here the CDR3 DNA reads TGTGCCAGCAGCAGAAAGCGGGGGGGAATAGATACGCAGTATTTT.

The chain is built from TRBV2 and TRBJ1-2; 9 positions match TRBD1. V was pared by 4 bases and J by 8 bases, with 5 bases of the junction left unmatched. The CDR3 totals 13 residues. CDR1 SNHLY and CDR2 FYNNEI come from the germline V gene. The CDR3 protein is CASSVTGGEGYTF. Written as DNA, the CDR3 is TGTGCCAGCAGTGTTACAGGGGGCGAAGGCTACACCTTC. Complete variable domain (other parts from reference TRBV2 and TRBJ1-2): EPEVTQTPSHQVTQMGQEVILRCVPISNHLYFYWYRQILGQKVEFLVSFYNNEISEKSEIFDDQFSVERPDGSNFTLKIRSTKLEDSAMYFCASSVTGGEGYTFGSGTRLTVV.

This clone was observed a single time. V gene TRBV9 combines with J gene TRBJ1-2; a possible D gene is TRBD1 (5 bases). Trimming stripped 3 bases from V and 0 bases from J, with 12 bases between. This CDR3 region has 15 residues. Germline V gene data show CDR1 as SGDLS and CDR2 as YYNGEE. The CDR3 sequence is CASSARQFANYGYTF. The CDR3 DNA sequence: TGTGCCAGCAGCGCCCGACAGTTTGCTAACTATGGCTACACCTTC. The variable domain in full, completed from reference TRBV9 and TRBJ1-2, reads DSGVTQTPKHLITATGQRVTLRCSPRSGDLSVYWYQQSLDQGLQFLIQYYNGEERAKGNILERFSAQQFPDLHSELNLSSLELGDSALYFCASSARQFANYGYTFGSGTRLTVV.

The V and J genes are TRBV14 and TRBJ2-5, with 10 bases matching TRBD2. The CDR3 consists of 16 residues. CDR1 is SGHDN and CDR2 is FVKESK in the germline V gene. The junction had 11 bases not matched to a gene; V was cut back by 5 bases and J by 5 bases. The CDR3 loop reads CASSTLSGRGSETQYF. CDR3 bases: TGTGCCAGCAGCACCCTAAGCGGGAGGGGGAGCGAGACCCAGTACTTC.

The V call is TRBV6-1, the J call TRBJ2-7; the match to TRBD1 covers 10 bases. Germline trimming cut 7 bases from V and 3 bases from J; bases unmatched to any gene: 6. This CDR3 comprises 14 residues. Germline values: CDR1 MNHNS, CDR2 SASEGT. The CDR3 is CASTGTGAHYEQYF. The CDR3 DNA reads TGTGCCAGCACAGGGACAGGGGCCCACTACGAGCAGTACTTC.

The CDR3 nucleotides are TGCAGCGTCAGGACAGTCGCCTACGAGCAGTACTTC. It encodes CSVRTVAYEQYF. The chain couples TRBV29-1 to TRBJ2-7, with a weak D call TRBD1 (6 bases). Between the trimmed V and J ends, which lost 6 bases and 2 bases, there was a span of 11 bases. Germline V lookup: CDR1 SQVTM, CDR2 ANQGSEA. This CDR3 has 12 amino acids.

This clone has just a few counts. The chain employs TRBV29-1 and TRBJ1-5; D is uncertain. The CDR3 consists of 15 residues. Germline CDR1 SQVTM, CDR2 ANQGSEA. The V gene lost 4 bases and the J gene lost 0 bases, with 13 bases spanning the gap. The CDR3 coding sequence is TGCAGCGTTGTAACCCACGGTAATAGCAATCAGCCCCAGCATTTT. Its translation is CSVVTHGNSNQPQHF.

V usage is TRBV5-1 and J usage is TRBJ1-6, with a possible D match to TRBD1 (6 bases). CDR3 length: 19 residues. V was pared by 2 bases and J by 2 bases, with 20 bases between. Germline-derived CDR1 and CDR2 are SGHRS and YFSETQ. In DNA, the CDR3 is TGCGCCAGCAGCTTTTCCCCCCGACAGGAGTCCCCCTATAATTCACCCCTCCACTTT. This translates into CASSFSPRQESPYNSPLHF.

The CDR3 reads CASSLDREWTDTQYF. DNA for the CDR3: TGTGCCAGCAGCTTAGACAGGGAATGGACAGATACGCAGTATTTT. This chain connects TRBV7-9 to TRBJ2-3, with D possibly matching TRBD1 (6 bases). The ends were cut back, 1 base at V and 3 bases at J, with 11 bases in the middle. The CDR3 sequence is 15 residues long. CDR1 and CDR2 (germline): SEHNR, FQNEAQ (reference sequence).

This chain links TRBV6-5 with TRBJ1-6, with D tentatively TRBD1 (5 bases). The CDR3 loop spans 14 amino acids. Germline CDR1 reads MNHEY; CDR2 reads SVGAGI. Trimming left V 5 bases short and J 7 bases short, with 12 bases between. The CDR3 DNA follows: TGTGCCAGCAGTCGCGGGGGTGCGAATTCACCCCTCCACTTT. This sequence encodes CASSRGGANSPLHF.

This chain links TRBV4-1 with TRBJ1-5, with a tentative D call TRBD1 (6 bases). Looked up from germline, CDR1 is MGHRA and CDR2 is YSYEKL. Deletions cut 4 bases from V and 0 bases from J, with 22 bases between. This CDR3 is built from 19 residues. CDR3 protein: CASSPTGRTDPYSNQPQHF. The CDR3 nucleotides are TGCGCCAGCAGCCCGACGGGAAGGACAGATCCTTATAGCAATCAGCCCCAGCATTTT.

This clone was seen a single time. The V call is TRBV19, the J call TRBJ2-1; the match to TRBD2 covers 7 bases. The CDR3 is 13 residues long. Trimming cost V 7 bases and J 7 bases; bases outside gene matches: 7. Germline V gives CDR1 LNHDA, CDR2 SQIVND (reference sequence). DNA of the CDR3: TGTGCCAGTATGGGGAGGGGAAGGAATGAGCAGTTCTTC. Protein: CASMGRGRNEQFF.

This clone was observed once. The chain couples TRBV27 to TRBJ2-7; D is perhaps TRBD1 (5 bases). The germline gives CDR1 MNHEY, CDR2 SMNVEV (reference sequence). V lost 5 bases, J lost 12 bases, and 17 bases lay in between. CDR3 length: 12 amino acids. The DNA for the CDR3 is TGTGCCAGCAGTCTTGAAGGGGCCGGAATGTACTTC. This sequence encodes CASSLEGAGMYF.

The V call is TRBV10-3, the J call TRBJ1-2; 9 bases map to TRBD1. This CDR3 has 15 amino acids. J gave up 4 bases and V 0 bases, and 3 bases lay outside the gene matches. Germline loops: CDR1 ENHRY, CDR2 SYGVKD. The DNA for the CDR3 is TGTGCCATCAGTGAGTCACAGGGGGCGTCCTATGGCTACACCTTC. Protein sequence: CAISESQGASYGYTF.

The CDR3 DNA follows: TGCGCCAGCAGCTTAGGACAGGCTCAAGAGACCCAGTACTTC. This gives the protein CASSLGQAQETQYF. V usage is TRBV5-1 and J usage is TRBJ2-5; TRBD1 matches 7 bases. Germline assignment: CDR1 SGHRS and CDR2 YFSETQ. The ends lost 2 bases at V and 2 bases at J; junction bases unmatched: 3. The CDR3 has 14 amino acids.

The chain uses TRBV29-1 and TRBJ2-2; 7 bases are a match to TRBD1. Germline CDR1 reads SQVTM; CDR2 reads ANQGSEA. The junction had 8 bases not matched to a gene; V was cut back by 1 base and J by 3 bases. The CDR3 runs to 16 residues. The CDR3 DNA reads as TGCAGCGTTGAAGGCCCACAGGGGATGTACACCGGGGAGCTGTTTTTT. This sequence encodes CSVEGPQGMYTGELFF.

This clone was detected only a few times. V usage is TRBV19 and J usage is TRBJ2-3, with 14 bases aligning to TRBD2. The CDR3 has 15 amino acids. Trimming took 6 bases from V and 11 from J; bases not matched to a gene: 10. Germline V gives CDR1 LNHDA, CDR2 SQIVND (reference sequence). CDR3 coding DNA: TGTGCCAGTAGGGGACTAGCGGGAGCCGGTATGGTGCAGTATTTT. It is translated as CASRGLAGAGMVQYF.

This clone appeared once. In nucleotides, the CDR3 is TGCGCCAGCAGCCGCGGACAGGGCATGAACACTGAAGCTTTCTTT. It is translated as CASSRGQGMNTEAFF. This chain links TRBV4-3 with TRBJ1-1; 8 positions match TRBD1. The ends lost 4 bases at V and 0 bases at J; junction bases unmatched: 4. The CDR3 runs to 15 residues. CDR1 is LGHNA and CDR2 is YSLEER in the germline V gene.

V usage is TRBV5-1 and J usage is TRBJ2-5; 8 bases match TRBD2. J was trimmed by 1 base and V by 1 base; bases with no gene match: 3. Germline CDR1 SGHRS, CDR2 YFSETQ. The CDR3 runs 15 residues. CDR3 protein: CASSLPGGPQETQYF. The CDR3 nucleotides are TGCGCCAGCAGCTTGCCGGGGGGGCCCCAAGAGACCCAGTACTTC.

The chain employs TRBV12-5 and TRBJ1-5; possible D gene TRBD1, 6 bases. Germline CDR1 and CDR2: LGHNT and FRNRAP. The CDR3 is made up of 18 amino acids. Trimming pared 2 bases from V and 5 bases from J, leaving 22 bases between. CDR3 DNA sequence: TGTGCTAGTGGTTTGCCTTTCCCGGCTTACAGGGAAGATCAGCCCCAGCATTTT. This translates into CASGLPFPAYREDQPQHF. The full variable domain, rest sourced from reference TRBV12-5 and TRBJ1-5, is DARVTQTPRHKVTEMGQEVTMRCQPILGHNTVFWYRQTMMQGLELLAYFRNRAPLDDSGMPKDRFSAEMPDATLATLKIQPSEPRDSAVYFCASGLPFPAYREDQPQHFGDGTRLSIL.

The genes are TRBV11-2 and TRBJ2-3, with 11 bases identical to TRBD1. The length of the CDR3 is 13 residues. The junction had 3 bases not matched to a gene; V was cut back by 5 bases and J by 8 bases. Germline CDR1 reads SGHAT; CDR2 reads FQNNGV. The CDR3 nucleotides are TGTGCCAGCAGCCGGACAGGGGGCGGTACGCAGTATTTT. Protein sequence: CASSRTGGGTQYF.

Written as DNA, the CDR3 is TGTGCCAGCAGCTTGTGGCAGGGGGGAGGCGAGCAGTACTTC. Its translation is CASSLWQGGGEQYF. This chain uses TRBV5-4 with TRBJ2-7; weak D call: TRBD1 (7 bases). Germline V gene data show CDR1 as SGHNT and CDR2 as YYREEE (reference sequence). Trimming stripped 1 base from V and 6 bases from J, with 14 bases between. There are 14 residues in the CDR3.

The chain recombines TRBV6-6 with TRBJ1-1; a weak D match, TRBD1 (6 bases). V was pared by 6 bases and J by 1 base, with 12 bases between. The length of the CDR3 is 14 residues. Per the germline V gene, CDR1 is MNHNY and CDR2 is SVGAGI (reference sequence). The DNA of the CDR3 is TGTGCCAGCAGACGTACACAGGGGAACACTGAAGCTTTCTTT. Protein product: CASRRTQGNTEAFF.

V is TRBV30 and J is TRBJ2-7; 9 nucleotides match TRBD1. The CDR3 loop spans 14 amino acids. The J segment lost 3 bases and the V segment lost 2 bases, leaving 5 bases of the junction unmatched. Germline V gene lookup returns CDR1 GTSNPN and CDR2 SVGIG (reference sequence). The CDR3 region is CAWSPPGQGYEQYF. The CDR3 DNA sequence: TGTGCCTGGAGTCCTCCGGGACAGGGCTACGAGCAGTACTTC.

V gene TRBV11-3 combines with J gene TRBJ2-7; maybe TRBD1 (6 bases). There are 14 residues in the CDR3. V was cut by 3 bases and J by 3 bases, with 12 bases left in between. The germline V gene has CDR1 SGHNT and CDR2 YENEEA. The CDR3 DNA sequence: TGTGCCAGCAGCTTTGGGACAACAAACTACGAGCAGTACTTC. Protein sequence: CASSFGTTNYEQYF.